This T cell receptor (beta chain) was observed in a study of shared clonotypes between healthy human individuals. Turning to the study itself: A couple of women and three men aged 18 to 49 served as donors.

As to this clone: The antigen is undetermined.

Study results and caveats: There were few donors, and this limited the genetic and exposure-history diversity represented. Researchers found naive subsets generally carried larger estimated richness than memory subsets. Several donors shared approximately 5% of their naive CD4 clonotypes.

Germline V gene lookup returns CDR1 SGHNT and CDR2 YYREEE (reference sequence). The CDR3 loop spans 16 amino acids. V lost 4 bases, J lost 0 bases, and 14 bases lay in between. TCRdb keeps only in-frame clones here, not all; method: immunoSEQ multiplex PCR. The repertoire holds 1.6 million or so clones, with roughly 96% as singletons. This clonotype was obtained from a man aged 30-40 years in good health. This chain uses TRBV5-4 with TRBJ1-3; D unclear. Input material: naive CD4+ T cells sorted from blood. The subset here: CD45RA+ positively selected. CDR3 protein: CASSLDLGSSGNTIYF. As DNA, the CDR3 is TGTGCCAGCAGCCTCGATCTGGGTAGCTCTGGAAACACCATATATTTT.